A selection of T cell receptor beta chains follows, all from one sample in a study of T-cell reconstitution after alpha-beta-depleted transplantation in children. MiXCR, applied by TCRdb to the PCR reads, yields one record per CDR3 protein. The sample yields approximately 400,000 distinct CDR3 sequences, approximately 11% seen once. Sequencing was performed on PBMCs from the stem cell graft donor, taken from the stem cell graft. The origin of the receptors is a human donor who donated a stem cell graft to a child with acute myeloid leukemia. Both conserved end residues are part of each CDR3. A D gene is named only where the DNA matches it firmly. Where a row states a size, it is once, few, many or the class of an expanded clone; other rows omit it.

>-|few|TRBJ2-5|TRBV29-1
TGCAGCGCCGGGGGCGGTCAAGAGACCCAGTACTTC
CSAGGGQETQYF
>TRBD2|few|TRBJ2-3|TRBV20-1
TGCAGTGCAGCGAGACTAGCGGCAGCTTTGGATACGCAGTATTTT
CSAARLAAALDTQYF
>-|few|TRBJ1-1|TRBV20-1
TGCAGTGCTCTGGACAGTTTAGATTCTGAAGCTTTCTTT
CSALDSLDSEAFF
>-|many|TRBJ2-1|TRBV7-2
TGTGCCAGCAGCTCCCGGACGGGATACAATGAGCAGTTCTTC
CASSSRTGYNEQFF
>TRBD1|once|TRBJ2-3|TRBV7-2
TGTGCCAGCAGCCCACGACAGGGGTACCCAGATACGCAGTATTTT
CASSPRQGYPDTQYF
>-|-|TRBJ2-1|TRBV2
TGTGCCAGCAGTGATGATTCCAATGAGCAGTTCTTC
CASSDDSNEQFF
>TRBD1|-|TRBJ1-1|TRBV7-4
TGTGCCAGCAGCAAAGAAGGGACAGGGGATACGAACACTGAAGCTTTCTTT
CASSKEGTGDTNTEAFF
>TRBD2|many|TRBJ2-3|TRBV20-1
TGCAGCACCTATAGCGGGAGTAGGGCAGATACGCAGTATTTT
CSTYSGSRADTQYF
>-|many|TRBJ2-3|TRBV20-1
TGCAGTGCTAGAGATGGAGCCGCAGATACGCAGTATTTT
CSARDGAADTQYF
>-|-|TRBJ2-5|TRBV10-3
TGTGCCATCAGTGACAGGGTTGGGGAGACCCAGTACTTC
CAISDRVGETQYF
>-|many|TRBJ2-3|TRBV20-1
TGCAGTGCCCCTATCATCGGGCGGCCTCTGACAGATACGCAGTATTTT
CSAPIIGRPLTDTQYF
>-|few|TRBJ1-6|TRBV20-1
TGCAGTGCTAGGGTCACCGCTTCCAATAATTCACCCCTCCACTTT
CSARVTASNNSPLHF
>-|-|TRBJ2-3|TRBV20-1
TGCAGTGCCGATCCCGATGCGGCTAGCACAGATACGCAGTATTTT
CSADPDAASTDTQYF
>TRBD1|few|TRBJ2-2|TRBV6-4
TGTGCCAGCAGTGTGGACAGGGACGATGGGGAGCTGTTTTTT
CASSVDRDDGELFF
>-|-|TRBJ2-3|TRBV20-1
TGCAGTGCCAACAGCGGTTGGACACCGGACACAGATACGCAGTATTTT
CSANSGWTPDTDTQYF
>TRBD1|few|TRBJ2-6|TRBV10-3
TGTGCCATCAGTGGCGGACAGGGAAGCTCTGGGGCCAACGTCCTGACTTTC
CAISGGQGSSGANVLTF
>TRBD2|few|TRBJ2-1|TRBV6-2/TRBV6-3
TGTGCCAGCAGTTACGGTCTAGCGGGCTCCTACAATGAGCAGTTCTTC
CASSYGLAGSYNEQFF
>TRBD1|-|TRBJ2-4|TRBV19
TGTGCCTCCCGGGCAGGGGGTGAAACTTTTCAGTACTTC
CASRAGGETFQYF